Below are 8 T cell receptor beta chains sequenced from a single sample in a study of response to subunit inactivated influenza vaccine. TCRdb passed the RT-PCR reads through MiXCR, listing each CDR3 protein once. The sample records hundreds of thousands of distinct CDR3 sequences, about 8% being singletons. The sample here was PBMCs from blood, taken around 25 months after vaccination. These receptors originate from a man between 50 and 69 years old who received an inactivated influenza vaccine.

This clonotype has more than one count but fewer than ten. The rearrangement uses TRBV12-3 or TRBV12-4 and TRBJ2-2, with 8 positions matching TRBD1. This CDR3 is 15 amino acids long. The J segment lost 4 bases and the V segment lost 3 bases, leaving 4 bases of the junction unmatched. The CDR3 protein is CASSFTGGSTGELFF. Written as DNA, the CDR3 is TGTGCCAGCAGTTTCACAGGGGGAAGCACCGGGGAGCTGTTTTTT.

Only a few counts were recorded for this clonotype. This chain joins TRBV28 and TRBJ2-5; no reliable D call. Trimming took 3 bases from V and 2 from J, leaving 7 bases between them. The CDR3 sequence is 13 residues long. From germline, CDR1 is MDHEN and CDR2 SYDVKM. CDR3 amino acids: CASSFYIQETQYF. Written as DNA, the CDR3 is TGTGCCAGCAGTTTTTATATACAAGAGACCCAGTACTTC.

In this sample, this clonotype turned up many times. The V gene is TRBV20-1, the J gene TRBJ2-1; the D is unclear. The CDR3 is made up of 11 amino acids. Germline lookup yields CDR1 DFQATT and CDR2 SNEGSKA (reference sequence). Deletions cut 3 bases from V and 9 bases from J, with 9 bases between. CDR3 nucleotides: TGCAGTGCTAGGTGGCTAGGTGAGCAGTTCTTC. Protein sequence: CSARWLGEQFF.

The V call is TRBV6-2 or TRBV6-3, the J call TRBJ2-7, with 12 bases identical to TRBD1. This CDR3 is built from 14 residues. The trim removed 5 bases at V and 6 bases at J, leaving 5 bases unmatched. The germline V gene has CDR1 MNHEY and CDR2 SVGEGT. The CDR3 sequence is CASSNGTGGREQYF. CDR3 nucleotides: TGTGCCAGCAGTAACGGGACAGGGGGCCGCGAGCAGTACTTC.

This clonotype was observed a handful of times. CDR3 in DNA: TGTGCCAGCAGCGAGTCCGGTGGGACTCCGGCCGGGGAGCTGTTTTTT. Protein sequence: CASSESGGTPAGELFF. The chain combines TRBV9 with TRBJ2-2; a possible D gene is TRBD2 (6 bases). This CDR3 has 16 amino acids. V was shortened by 3 bases and J by 6 bases, with 18 bases between the two germline ends. Germline-derived CDR1 and CDR2 are SGDLS and YYNGEE.

This chain uses TRBV4-3 with TRBJ1-6; TRBD1 might be the D (5 bases). V gave up 1 base and J gave up 4 bases, with 14 bases separating them. CDR3 length: 17 residues. Looked up from germline, CDR1 is LGHNA and CDR2 is YSLEER. Written as DNA, the CDR3 is TGCGCCAGCAGCCAAGGGGGGGGTAAAGGGTATAATTCACCCCTCCACTTT. Translating it yields CASSQGGGKGYNSPLHF.

The CDR3 nucleotides are TGTGCCAGCAGTTTATCGGGGGCTGGAGAGACCCAGTACTTC. Its protein is CASSLSGAGETQYF. This rearrangement joins TRBV28 to TRBJ2-5; the D call may be TRBD1 or TRBD2 (6 bases each). This CDR3 region has 14 residues. Trimming cost V 1 base and J 4 bases, with 10 bases left between them. In germline, CDR1 is MDHEN, CDR2 SYDVKM.

The genes are TRBV3-1 and TRBJ1-6; D might be TRBD1 (6 bases). CDR1 LGHDT and CDR2 YNNKEL come from the germline V gene (reference sequence). The germline V and J ends were trimmed by 0 bases and 11 bases, with 11 bases remaining between them. The CDR3 covers 14 residues. The CDR3 region has the DNA TGTGCCAGCAGCCAAGAATCGCGACAGGCACCCCTCCACTTT. Amino acid sequence: CASSQESRQAPLHF.